This T cell receptor beta chain was documented in a study of blood T cell repertoires in COVID-19. Overall study: Samples taken during acute and convalescent COVID-19 were collected in the United States, Italy and Spain.

The data were produced by immunoSEQ multiplex PCR, yet TCRdb's version contains in-frame clones alone and is incomplete. Of 200,000 to 300,000 clones listed, less than 90% are singletons. Trimming took off 3 bases at V and 10 bases at J, with 17 bases between the two ends. CDR1 is SGDLS and CDR2 is YYNGEE in the germline V gene. The CDR3 has 14 amino acids. The sequencing sample was made of peripheral blood. The sequence was obtained from a man aged 25-45 years with active or convalescent COVID-19. The V and J genes are TRBV9 and TRBJ2-1; D perhaps matches TRBD2 (6 bases). The CDR3 sequence is CASSEGLHPGEQFF. CDR3 nucleotide sequence: TGTGCCAGCAGCGAGGGACTCCATCCAGGAGAGCAGTTCTTC.